The 20 T cell receptor beta chains below come from one sample, sequenced in a study of OX40 agonist ivuxolimab in advanced cancers. Only in-frame clones appear in the TCRdb table, and some are missing; sequencing was by immunoSEQ multiplex PCR. The table has about 66,000 clones, 80% to 90% seen once. This material consisted of CD4+ or CD8+ T cells sorted from blood, taken in a trial of the OX40 agonist ivuxolimab. The receptors come from an adult with an advanced solid tumor such as melanoma, head and neck, liver or kidney cancer.

This chain connects TRBV5-1 to TRBJ2-7, with D perhaps TRBD1 (6 bases). Looked up from germline, CDR1 is SGHRS and CDR2 is YFSETQ. The CDR3 covers 14 residues. Trimming removed 3 bases at V and 2 bases at J, with 12 bases between. The CDR3 bases are TGCGCCAGCAGCTGGAAAGGACAGCCCTACGAGCAGTACTTC. Encoded protein: CASSWKGQPYEQYF.

This chain links TRBV30 with TRBJ2-3; a weak D match, TRBD1 (6 bases). The CDR3 loop spans 15 amino acids. Germline values: CDR1 GTSNPN, CDR2 SVGIG (reference sequence). V was trimmed by 0 bases and J by 2 bases, leaving 12 bases between them. This CDR3 is CAWSVPRDNTDTQYF. DNA of the CDR3: TGTGCCTGGAGTGTACCCAGGGACAACACAGATACGCAGTATTTT.

The chain uses TRBV29-1 and TRBJ2-7; 10 nucleotides line up with TRBD1. Germline V gene sequence: CDR1 SQVTM, CDR2 ANQGSEA. Unmatched junction bases numbered 5, after V lost 6 bases and J lost 3 bases. This CDR3 is built from 13 residues. CDR3 in amino acids: CSVRTGGGYEQYF. The CDR3, as DNA: TGCAGCGTAAGGACAGGGGGGGGCTACGAGCAGTACTTC.

This chain connects TRBV6-5 to TRBJ2-5; the D is unclear. Germline-derived CDR1 and CDR2 are MNHEY and SVGAGI. Trimming left V 0 bases short and J 5 bases short, with 10 bases between. There are 14 residues in the CDR3. Here the CDR3 reads CASSYSKARETQYF. CDR3 sequence (DNA): TGTGCCAGCAGTTACTCGAAGGCTCGGGAGACCCAGTACTTC.

Comments on this clone: The identical CDR3 is also encoded by other nucleotide sequences in the sample. This chain joins TRBV5-1 and TRBJ2-1; D is undetermined. Trimming pared 0 bases from V and 4 bases from J, leaving 11 bases between. The germline CDR1 and CDR2 sequences are SGHRS and YFSETQ. The CDR3 is 15 amino acids. CDR3 protein: CASSLAGTEYNEQFF. CDR3 coding DNA: TGCGCCAGCAGCTTGGCCGGAACAGAATACAATGAGCAGTTCTTC.

The chain is built from TRBV5-6 and TRBJ2-7; D possibly uses TRBD1 or TRBD2 (6 bases each). Germline V gene sequence: CDR1 SGHDT, CDR2 YYEEEE. This CDR3 has 14 amino acids. V was clipped by 1 base and J by 1 base, with 9 bases between them. CDR3 residues: CASSLRGRSYEQYF. CDR3 sequence (DNA): TGTGCCAGCAGCTTGCGGGGGCGATCCTACGAGCAGTACTTC.

The chain employs TRBV7-9 and TRBJ1-4, with D possibly being TRBD1 (5 bases). Germline V gives CDR1 SEHNR, CDR2 FQNEAQ (reference sequence). CDR3 length equals 14 residues. V lost 2 bases to trimming and J lost 7 bases, with 11 bases between them. CDR3 in amino acids: CASSLSGGREKLFF. The DNA for the CDR3 is TGTGCCAGCAGCTTATCGGGGGGTCGTGAAAAACTGTTTTTT. Complete variable domain (other parts from reference TRBV7-9 and TRBJ1-4): DTGVSQNPRHKITKRGQNVTFRCDPISEHNRLYWYRQTLGQGPEFLTYFQNEAQLEKSRLLSDRFSAERPKGSFSTLEIQRTEQGDSAMYLCASSLSGGREKLFFGSGTQLSVL.

The chain carries TRBV7-9 and TRBJ1-5; D gene ambiguous. V shed 4 bases and J shed 2 bases, with 15 bases lying between them. Germline-derived CDR1 and CDR2 are SEHNR and FQNEAQ (reference sequence). CDR3 length equals 16 residues. The CDR3 bases are TGTGCCAGCAGCTCGACTGAGAACGTCGGCAATCAGCCCCAGCATTTT. It yields the protein CASSSTENVGNQPQHF.

The chain joins TRBV21-1 to TRBJ1-6; the table's D call TRBD1 went unverified against the DNA. TRBV21-1 is marked as a pseudogene. CDR3 size: 17 residues. The CDR3 region has the DNA TGTGCCAGCAGCCGGTTAGGGACAGAAGAAAGGAATTCACCCCTCCACTTT. Its protein is CASSRLGTEERNSPLHF.

The gene calls are TRBV19 and TRBJ1-1, with no clear D. Germline CDR1 reads LNHDA; CDR2 reads SQIVND (reference sequence). The CDR3 is 13 residues long. V was shortened by 3 bases and J by 5 bases, with 10 bases between the two germline ends. The chain's CDR3 is CASSIDEPTEAFF. The CDR3 region has the DNA TGTGCCAGTAGTATCGACGAGCCGACTGAAGCTTTCTTT.

The CDR3 here is CASSAAVDGWGRNEQYF. The CDR3 DNA reads as TGTGCCAGCAGCGCCGCGGTAGATGGTTGGGGGCGGAACGAGCAGTACTTC. The chain uses TRBV9 and TRBJ2-7; a possible D gene is TRBD1 (6 bases). The CDR3 runs to 17 residues. Deletions cut 3 bases from V and 5 bases from J, with 24 bases between. CDR1 and CDR2 from the germline V gene are SGDLS and YYNGEE.

About this clone: In the same sample, other DNA sequences code for this CDR3. The chain has TRBV5-4 and TRBJ1-1; D not resolved. V was pared by 4 bases and J by 4 bases, with 8 bases between. Germline CDR1 and CDR2: SGHNT and YYREEE (reference sequence). The CDR3 spans 12 residues. The DNA for the CDR3 is TGTGCCAGCAGCCTAACCGGCACTGAAGCTTTCTTT. Protein product: CASSLTGTEAFF. The entire variable domain, with the rest obtained from reference TRBV5-4 and TRBJ1-1, is as follows: ETGVTQSPTHLIKTRGQQVTLRCSSQSGHNTVSWYQQALGQGPQFIFQYYREEENGRGNFPPRFSGLQFPNYSSELNVNALELDDSALYLCASSLTGTEAFFGQGTRLTVV.

The genes are TRBV27 and TRBJ2-5, with a weak D call TRBD2 (5 bases). The CDR3 totals 15 residues. With 2 bases removed from V and 2 bases from J, the gap between germline ends came to 12 bases. Germline V gene data show CDR1 as MNHEY and CDR2 as SMNVEV (reference sequence). The CDR3 region is CASSLVGVGQETQYF. The CDR3, as DNA: TGTGCCAGCAGTTTAGTGGGAGTGGGGCAAGAGACCCAGTACTTC.

The genes are TRBV9 and TRBJ2-7; D possibly matches TRBD1 or TRBD2 (5 bases each). CDR3 size: 14 residues. The germline V gene has CDR1 SGDLS and CDR2 YYNGEE. Trimming left V 4 bases short and J 2 bases short, with 13 bases between. CDR3: CASSPRDAPYEQYF. The CDR3 DNA reads as TGTGCCAGCAGCCCCCGGGACGCCCCCTACGAGCAGTACTTC.

This clone was seen only once. This chain joins TRBV6-4 and TRBJ2-3; D unclear. Germline V gene lookup returns CDR1 MRHNA and CDR2 SNTAGT. This CDR3 is built from 13 residues. V lost 2 bases and J lost 1, with 4 bases in between. As DNA, the CDR3 is TGTGCCAGCAGTGACCAGGGCACAGATACGCAGTATTTT. Its protein product is CASSDQGTDTQYF.

The chain uses TRBV7-9 and TRBJ1-1; D not resolved. Deletions cut 1 base from V and 10 bases from J, with 4 bases between. This CDR3 has 10 amino acids. Germline V gene lookup returns CDR1 SEHNR and CDR2 FQNEAQ (reference sequence). This chain's CDR3 is CASSLEGAFF. Here the CDR3 DNA reads TGTGCCAGCAGCTTAGAAGGAGCTTTCTTT.

The rearrangement uses TRBV27 and TRBJ2-3, with D unresolved. The ends were cut back, 2 bases at V and 0 bases at J, with 3 bases in the middle. Germline CDR1 is MNHEY and CDR2 is SMNVEV (reference sequence). This CDR3 is 13 amino acids long. In DNA form, the CDR3 reads TGTGCCAGCAGTTTAATTAGCACAGATACGCAGTATTTT. The encoded protein is CASSLISTDTQYF.

The V gene is TRBV27, the J gene TRBJ2-7; maybe TRBD2 (5 bases). V was trimmed by 2 bases and J by 7 bases, leaving 18 bases between them. CDR3 size: 15 residues. The germline V gene has CDR1 MNHEY and CDR2 SMNVEV (reference sequence). The DNA for the CDR3 is TGTGCCAGCAGTTTAACGGCCACTTTGGGCGGGGAGCAGTACTTC. Amino acid sequence: CASSLTATLGGEQYF.

The chain uses TRBV29-1 and TRBJ2-1, with TRBD1 identical over 9 bases. The CDR3 consists of 12 residues. The V gene's germline CDR1 is SQVTM and CDR2 ANQGSEA. V lost 8 bases and J lost 9; bases outside the gene matches: 8. The chain's CDR3 is CSPSGQGVEQFF. The CDR3, as DNA: TGCAGCCCCTCGGGACAGGGTGTTGAGCAGTTCTTC.

The genes are TRBV7-9 and TRBJ2-1; D unclear. CDR1 is SEHNR and CDR2 is FQNEAQ in the germline V gene (reference sequence). Deletions cut 2 bases from V and 6 bases from J, with 8 bases between. CDR3 size: 13 residues. In DNA form, the CDR3 reads TGTGCCAGCAGCTTAACGGCAAGCAATGAGCAGTTCTTC. It specifies CASSLTASNEQFF.